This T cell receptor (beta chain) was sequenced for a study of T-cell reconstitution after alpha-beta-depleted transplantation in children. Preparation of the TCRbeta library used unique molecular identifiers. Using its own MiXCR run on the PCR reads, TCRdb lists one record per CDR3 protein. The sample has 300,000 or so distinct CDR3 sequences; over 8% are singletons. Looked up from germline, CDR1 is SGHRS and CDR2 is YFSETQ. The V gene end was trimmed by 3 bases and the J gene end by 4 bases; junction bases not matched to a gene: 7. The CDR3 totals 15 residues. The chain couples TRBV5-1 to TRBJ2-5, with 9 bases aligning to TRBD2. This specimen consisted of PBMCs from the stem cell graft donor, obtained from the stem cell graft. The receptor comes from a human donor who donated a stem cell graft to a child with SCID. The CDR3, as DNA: TGCGCCAGCAGCTCCCCGCGGGGGGGCCTAGAGACCCAGTACTTC. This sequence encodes CASSSPRGGLETQYF. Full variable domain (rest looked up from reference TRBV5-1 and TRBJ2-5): KAGVTQTPRYLIKTRGQQVTLSCSPISGHRSVSWYQQTPGQGLQFLFEYFSETQRNKGNFPGRFSGRQFSNSRSEMNVSTLELGDSALYLCASSSPRGGLETQYFGPGTRLLVL.